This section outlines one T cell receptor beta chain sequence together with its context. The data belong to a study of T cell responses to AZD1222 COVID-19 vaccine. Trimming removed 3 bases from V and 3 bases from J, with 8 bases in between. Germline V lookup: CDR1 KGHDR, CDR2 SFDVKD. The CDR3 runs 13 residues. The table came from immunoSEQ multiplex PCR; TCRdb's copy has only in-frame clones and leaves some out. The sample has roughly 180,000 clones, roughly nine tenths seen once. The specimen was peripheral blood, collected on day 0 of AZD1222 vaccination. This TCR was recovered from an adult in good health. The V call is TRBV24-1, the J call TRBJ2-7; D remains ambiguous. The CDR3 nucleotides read TGTGCCACCAGTGATGCCTGGAGCTACGAGCAGTACTTC. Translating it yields CATSDAWSYEQYF.